This T cell receptor (beta chain) was captured by sequencing in a study of T cells in Graves' hyperthyroidism and ophthalmopathy. Amplified TCR beta CDR3 regions came from RNA transcripts. The HTBI set primed first-round TCR CDR3 RT-PCR. TCRdb called the multiplex PCR reads again in MiXCR, with one record for every CDR3 protein. The sample has 490,000 or so distinct CDR3 sequences, 35% to 50% seen once; the top ten hold around 44%. Uncontrolled infections, other autoimmune diseases, pregnancy or lactation led to exclusion of patients. In making diagnoses, clinical symptoms, serum thyroxine and TRAb, thyroid ultrasound and orbital computed tomography were all used. Trimming pared 6 bases from V and 5 bases from J, leaving 11 bases between. The CDR3 length is 12 residues. CDR1 SNHLY and CDR2 FYNNEI come from the germline V gene. General study findings and limits: Separation of ophthalmopathy from stable hyperthyroidism was achieved by a 13 V-J model. Ophthalmopathy was model-predicted a median around 6.7 months pre-onset.

Comment on this clonotype: Antigen unknown.

Sequencing used peripheral blood or thyroid tissue (not recorded which). This TCR was sampled from an adult woman with Graves' disease, either hyperthyroidism or ophthalmopathy (not recorded which). The V and J genes are TRBV2 and TRBJ2-7, with unresolved D. CDR3 residues: CASSLILNEQYF. The CDR3 DNA reads as TGTGCCAGCAGCTTAATCCTTAACGAGCAGTACTTC.